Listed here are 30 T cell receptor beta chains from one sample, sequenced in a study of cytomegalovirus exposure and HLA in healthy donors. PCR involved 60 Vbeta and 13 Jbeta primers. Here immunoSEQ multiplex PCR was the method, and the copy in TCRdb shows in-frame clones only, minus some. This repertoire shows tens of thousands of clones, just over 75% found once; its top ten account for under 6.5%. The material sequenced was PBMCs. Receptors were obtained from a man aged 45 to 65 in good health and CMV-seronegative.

CDR3 nucleotides: TGTGCCAGCAGCTTTACCGGGAATGAAGCTTTCTTT. Amino acid sequence: CASSFTGNEAFF. The chain is built from TRBV7-9 and TRBJ1-1; D gene unclear. Trimming pared 3 bases from V and 7 bases from J, leaving 9 bases between. The CDR3 spans 12 residues. Germline values: CDR1 SEHNR, CDR2 FQNEAQ (reference sequence).

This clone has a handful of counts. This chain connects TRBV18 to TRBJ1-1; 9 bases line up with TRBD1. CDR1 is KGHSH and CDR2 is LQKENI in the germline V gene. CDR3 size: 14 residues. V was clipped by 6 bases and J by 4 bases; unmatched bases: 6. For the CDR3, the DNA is TGTGCCAGCTCGCCAACAGGGGGCCTCACTGAAGCTTTCTTT. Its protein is CASSPTGGLTEAFF.

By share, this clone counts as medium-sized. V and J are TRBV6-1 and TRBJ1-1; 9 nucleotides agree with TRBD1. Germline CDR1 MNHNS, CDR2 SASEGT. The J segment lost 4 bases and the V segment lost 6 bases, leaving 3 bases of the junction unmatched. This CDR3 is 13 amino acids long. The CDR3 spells CASRGTGFTEAFF. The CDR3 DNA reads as TGTGCCAGCAGGGGGACAGGGTTCACTGAAGCTTTCTTT.

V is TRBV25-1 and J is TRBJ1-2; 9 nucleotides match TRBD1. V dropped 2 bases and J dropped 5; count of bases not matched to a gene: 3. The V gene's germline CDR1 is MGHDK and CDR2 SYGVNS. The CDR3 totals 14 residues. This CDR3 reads CASSEQDRGYGYTF. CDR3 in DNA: TGTGCCAGCAGTGAACAGGACAGGGGATATGGCTACACCTTC.

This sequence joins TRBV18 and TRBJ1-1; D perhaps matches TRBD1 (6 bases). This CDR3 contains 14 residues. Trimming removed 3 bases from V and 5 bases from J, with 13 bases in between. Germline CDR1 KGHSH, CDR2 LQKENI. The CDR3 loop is CASSPLGQRTEAFF. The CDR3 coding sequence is TGTGCCAGCTCACCCCTCGGACAGCGGACTGAAGCTTTCTTT.

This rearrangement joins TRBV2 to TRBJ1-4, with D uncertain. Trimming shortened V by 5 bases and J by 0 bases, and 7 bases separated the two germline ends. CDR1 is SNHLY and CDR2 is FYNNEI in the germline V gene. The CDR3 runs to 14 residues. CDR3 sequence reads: CASSIYATNEKLFF. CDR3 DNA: TGTGCCAGCAGTATATATGCAACTAATGAAAAACTGTTTTTT.

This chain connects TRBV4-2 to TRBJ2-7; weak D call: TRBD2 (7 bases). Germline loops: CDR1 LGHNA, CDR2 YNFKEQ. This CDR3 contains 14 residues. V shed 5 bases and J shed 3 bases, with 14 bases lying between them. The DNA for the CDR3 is TGTGCCAGCAGCGTCGAGGGGGGGAACTACGAGCAGTACTTC. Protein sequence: CASSVEGGNYEQYF.

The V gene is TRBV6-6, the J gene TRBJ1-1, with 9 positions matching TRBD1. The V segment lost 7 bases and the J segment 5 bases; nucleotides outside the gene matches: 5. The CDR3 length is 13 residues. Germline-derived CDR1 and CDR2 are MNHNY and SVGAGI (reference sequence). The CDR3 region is CASKDRGGTEAFF. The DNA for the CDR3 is TGTGCCAGCAAGGACAGGGGAGGGACTGAAGCTTTCTTT.

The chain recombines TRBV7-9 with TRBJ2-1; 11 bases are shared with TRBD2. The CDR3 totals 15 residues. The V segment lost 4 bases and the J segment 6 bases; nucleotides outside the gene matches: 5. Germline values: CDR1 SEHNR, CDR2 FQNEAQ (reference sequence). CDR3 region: CASSSSGRYGNEQFF. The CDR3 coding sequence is TGTGCCAGCAGCTCTAGCGGGAGGTATGGCAATGAGCAGTTCTTC.

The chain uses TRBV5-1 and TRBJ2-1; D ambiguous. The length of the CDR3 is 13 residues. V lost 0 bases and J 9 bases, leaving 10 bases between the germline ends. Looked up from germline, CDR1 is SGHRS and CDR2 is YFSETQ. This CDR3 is CASSLGARGEQFF. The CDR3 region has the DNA TGCGCCAGCAGCTTGGGTGCTAGAGGTGAGCAGTTCTTC.

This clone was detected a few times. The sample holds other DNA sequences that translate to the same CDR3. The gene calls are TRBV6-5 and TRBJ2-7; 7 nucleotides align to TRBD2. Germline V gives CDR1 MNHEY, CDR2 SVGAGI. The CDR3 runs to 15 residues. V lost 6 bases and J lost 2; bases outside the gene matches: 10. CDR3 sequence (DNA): TGTGCCAGCAGACCGACCCTCGGGGGGACCTACGAGCAGTACTTC. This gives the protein CASRPTLGGTYEQYF.

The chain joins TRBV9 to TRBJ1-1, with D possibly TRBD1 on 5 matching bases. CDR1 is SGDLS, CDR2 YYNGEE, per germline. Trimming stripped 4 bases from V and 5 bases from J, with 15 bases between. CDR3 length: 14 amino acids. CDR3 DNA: TGTGCCAGCAGCAGGAACCAGGGCTGGACTGAAGCTTTCTTT. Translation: CASSRNQGWTEAFF. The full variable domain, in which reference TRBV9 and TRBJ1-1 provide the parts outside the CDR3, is DSGVTQTPKHLITATGQRVTLRCSPRSGDLSVYWYQQSLDQGLQFLIQYYNGEERAKGNILERFSAQQFPDLHSELNLSSLELGDSALYFCASSRNQGWTEAFFGQGTRLTVV.

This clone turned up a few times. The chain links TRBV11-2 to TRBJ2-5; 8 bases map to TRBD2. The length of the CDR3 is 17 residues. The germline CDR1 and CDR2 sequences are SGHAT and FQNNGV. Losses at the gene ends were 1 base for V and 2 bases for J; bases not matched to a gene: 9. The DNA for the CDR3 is TGTGCCAGCAGCTTAGTAGGTCGCAGCGGGGGACAAGAGACCCAGTACTTC. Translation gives CASSLVGRSGGQETQYF.

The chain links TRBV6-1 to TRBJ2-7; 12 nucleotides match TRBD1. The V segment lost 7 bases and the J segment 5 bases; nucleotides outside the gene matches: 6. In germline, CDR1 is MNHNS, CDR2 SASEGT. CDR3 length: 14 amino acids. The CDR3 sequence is CASNTRDRGHEQYF. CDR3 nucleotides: TGTGCCAGCAATACTCGGGACAGGGGGCACGAGCAGTACTTC.

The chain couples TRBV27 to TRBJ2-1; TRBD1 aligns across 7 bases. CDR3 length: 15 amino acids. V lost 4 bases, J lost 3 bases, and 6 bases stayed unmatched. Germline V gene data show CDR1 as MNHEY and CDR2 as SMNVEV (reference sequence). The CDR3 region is CASSWGDRDYNEQFF. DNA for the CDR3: TGTGCCAGCAGTTGGGGAGACAGGGACTACAATGAGCAGTTCTTC.

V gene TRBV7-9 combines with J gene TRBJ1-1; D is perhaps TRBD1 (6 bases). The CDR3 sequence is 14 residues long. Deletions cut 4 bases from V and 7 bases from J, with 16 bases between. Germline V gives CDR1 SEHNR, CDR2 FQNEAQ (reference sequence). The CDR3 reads CASSSPTGLGEAFF. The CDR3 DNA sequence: TGTGCCAGCAGCTCCCCAACAGGGCTGGGTGAAGCTTTCTTT.

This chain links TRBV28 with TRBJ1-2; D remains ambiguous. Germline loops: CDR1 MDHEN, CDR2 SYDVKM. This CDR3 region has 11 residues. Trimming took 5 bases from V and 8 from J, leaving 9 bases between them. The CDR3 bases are TGTGCCAGCAGTCAACTATGGGGCTACACCTTC. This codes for CASSQLWGYTF.

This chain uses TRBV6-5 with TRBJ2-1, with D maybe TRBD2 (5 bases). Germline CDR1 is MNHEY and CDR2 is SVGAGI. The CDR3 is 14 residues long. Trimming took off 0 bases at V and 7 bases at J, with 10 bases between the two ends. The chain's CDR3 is CASSYSSVINEQFF. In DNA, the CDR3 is TGTGCCAGCAGTTACTCTAGCGTTATTAATGAGCAGTTCTTC.

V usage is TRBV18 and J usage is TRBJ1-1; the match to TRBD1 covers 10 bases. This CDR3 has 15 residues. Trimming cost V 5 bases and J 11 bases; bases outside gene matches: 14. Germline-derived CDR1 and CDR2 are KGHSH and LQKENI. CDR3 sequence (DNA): TGTGCCAGCTCATCGACCTCGGGGACAGGGGTGTGGGCTTTCTTT. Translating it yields CASSSTSGTGVWAFF.

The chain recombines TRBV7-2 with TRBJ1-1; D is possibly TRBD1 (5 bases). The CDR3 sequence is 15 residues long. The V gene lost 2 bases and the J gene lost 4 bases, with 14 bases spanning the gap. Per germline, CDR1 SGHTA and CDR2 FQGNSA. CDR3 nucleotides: TGTGCCAGCAGCTTAAGATGGAGGGGCGGCACTGAAGCTTTCTTT. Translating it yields CASSLRWRGGTEAFF.

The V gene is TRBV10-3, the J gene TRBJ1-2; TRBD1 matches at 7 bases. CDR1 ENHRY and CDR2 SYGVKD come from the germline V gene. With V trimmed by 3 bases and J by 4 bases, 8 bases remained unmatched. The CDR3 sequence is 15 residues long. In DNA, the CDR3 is TGTGCCATCAGTGATCTAGAGGGGGCGAGCTATGGCTACACCTTC. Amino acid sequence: CAISDLEGASYGYTF.

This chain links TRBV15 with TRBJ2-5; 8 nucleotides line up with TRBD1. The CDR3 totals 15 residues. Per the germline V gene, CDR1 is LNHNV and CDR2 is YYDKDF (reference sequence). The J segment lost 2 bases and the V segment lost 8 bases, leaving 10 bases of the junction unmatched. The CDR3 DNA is TGTGCCACCTCAGACAGGGGTCTCCTTCAAGAGACCCAGTACTTC. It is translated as CATSDRGLLQETQYF.

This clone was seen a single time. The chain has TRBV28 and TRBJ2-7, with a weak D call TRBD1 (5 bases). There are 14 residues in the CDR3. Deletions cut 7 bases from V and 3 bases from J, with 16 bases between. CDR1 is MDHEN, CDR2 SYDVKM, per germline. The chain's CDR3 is CASMPQQDLYEQYF. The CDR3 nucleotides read TGTGCCAGCATGCCCCAACAGGACCTCTACGAGCAGTACTTC. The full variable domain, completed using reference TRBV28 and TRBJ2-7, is DVKVTQSSRYLVKRTGEKVFLECVQDMDHENMFWYRQDPGLGLRLIYFSYDVKMKEKGDIPEGYSVSREKKERFSLILESASTNQTSMYLCASMPQQDLYEQYFGPGTRLTVT.

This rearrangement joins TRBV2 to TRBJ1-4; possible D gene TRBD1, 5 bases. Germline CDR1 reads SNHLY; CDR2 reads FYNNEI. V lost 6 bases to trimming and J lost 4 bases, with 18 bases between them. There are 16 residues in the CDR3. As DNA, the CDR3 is TGTGCCAGCAGGGGGGGGAAGGGGTCGTTTAATGAAAAACTGTTTTTT. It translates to CASRGGKGSFNEKLFF.

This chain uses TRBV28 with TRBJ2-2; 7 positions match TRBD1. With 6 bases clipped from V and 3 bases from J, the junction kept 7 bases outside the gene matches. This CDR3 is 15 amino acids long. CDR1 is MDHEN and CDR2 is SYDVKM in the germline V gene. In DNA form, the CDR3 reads TGTGCCAGCAGCCGTCCGGGACAGTACACCGGGGAGCTGTTTTTT. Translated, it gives CASSRPGQYTGELFF.

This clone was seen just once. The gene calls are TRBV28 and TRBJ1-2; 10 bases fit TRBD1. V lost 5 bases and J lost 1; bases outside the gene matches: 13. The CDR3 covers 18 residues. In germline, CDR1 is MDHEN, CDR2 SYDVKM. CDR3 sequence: CASSLSGTGASLNYGYTF. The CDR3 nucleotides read TGTGCCAGCAGTCTCTCCGGGACAGGGGCCTCTCTTAACTATGGCTACACCTTC.

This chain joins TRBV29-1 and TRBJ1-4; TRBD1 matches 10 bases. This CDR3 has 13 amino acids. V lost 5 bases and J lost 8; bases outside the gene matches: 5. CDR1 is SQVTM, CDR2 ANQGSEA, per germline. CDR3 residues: CSVLRDRGEKLFF. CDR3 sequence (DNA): TGCAGCGTTCTAAGGGACAGGGGCGAAAAACTGTTTTTT.

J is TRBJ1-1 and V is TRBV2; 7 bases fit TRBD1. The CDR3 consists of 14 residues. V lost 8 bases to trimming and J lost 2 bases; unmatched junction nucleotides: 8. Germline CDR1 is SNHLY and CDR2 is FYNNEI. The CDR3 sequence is CASAQGQYNTEAFF. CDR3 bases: TGTGCCAGCGCTCAGGGACAGTACAACACTGAAGCTTTCTTT.

The CDR3 loop reads CASSFGTVTSNEQFF. CDR3 bases: TGTGCCAGCAGTTTCGGGACAGTTACCTCTAATGAGCAGTTCTTC. This chain joins TRBV27 and TRBJ2-1, with TRBD1 identical over 7 bases. The CDR3 loop spans 15 amino acids. V shed 3 bases and J 7 bases; nucleotides not matched to a gene: 9. Germline V lookup: CDR1 MNHEY, CDR2 SMNVEV (reference sequence).

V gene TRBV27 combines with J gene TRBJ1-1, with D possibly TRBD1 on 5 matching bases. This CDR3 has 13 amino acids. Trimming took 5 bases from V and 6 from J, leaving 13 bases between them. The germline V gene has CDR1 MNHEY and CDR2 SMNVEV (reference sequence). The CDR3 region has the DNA TGTGCCAGCAGTCCCCGACAGATCGCTGAAGCTTTCTTT. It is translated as CASSPRQIAEAFF.